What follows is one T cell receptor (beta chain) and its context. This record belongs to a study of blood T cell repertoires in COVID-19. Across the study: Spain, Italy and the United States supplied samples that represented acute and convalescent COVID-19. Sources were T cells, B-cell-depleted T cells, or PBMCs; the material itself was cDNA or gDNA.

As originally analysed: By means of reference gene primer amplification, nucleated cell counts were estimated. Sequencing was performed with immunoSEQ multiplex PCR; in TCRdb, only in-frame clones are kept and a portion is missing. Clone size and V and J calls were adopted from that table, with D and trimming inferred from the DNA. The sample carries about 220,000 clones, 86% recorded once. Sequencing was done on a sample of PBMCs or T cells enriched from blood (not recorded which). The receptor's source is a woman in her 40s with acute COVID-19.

The CDR3 sequence is CASRGGVLPQHF. The CDR3 region has the DNA TGTGCCAGTAGGGGGGGGGTCCTGCCCCAGCATTTT. The genes are TRBV19 and TRBJ1-5; weak D call: TRBD1 (5 bases). There are 12 residues in the CDR3. The germline gives CDR1 LNHDA, CDR2 SQIVND (reference sequence). Trimming removed 6 bases at V and 9 bases at J, with 12 bases between.